Each of the 24 T cell receptor beta chains below was sequenced from the same sample in a study of CD8+ T cells in alopecia areata. Extracted RNA was reverse transcribed into cDNA, the sequencing template. The method was immunoSEQ multiplex PCR; TCRdb's version includes in-frame clones alone and lacks a portion of them. This sample yields tens of thousands of clones, of which around 54% are seen a single time; approximately 5.7% belongs to the top ten. The sequencing sample was made of NKG2D-high CD8+ T cells sorted from blood. Source of these receptors: a human donor with alopecia areata.

The chain recombines TRBV5-4 with TRBJ2-7; no reliable D call. CDR1 and CDR2 (germline): SGHNT, YYREEE (reference sequence). This CDR3 is built from 14 residues. Deletions cut 5 bases from V and 2 bases from J, with 14 bases between. CDR3 loop: CASSRARSTYEQYF. Written as DNA, the CDR3 is TGTGCCAGCAGTCGGGCCCGTTCTACCTACGAGCAGTACTTC. Complete variable domain (other parts from reference TRBV5-4 and TRBJ2-7): ETGVTQSPTHLIKTRGQQVTLRCSSQSGHNTVSWYQQALGQGPQFIFQYYREEENGRGNFPPRFSGLQFPNYSSELNVNALELDDSALYLCASSRARSTYEQYFGPGTRLTVT.

The sample holds a few counts of this clone. This chain joins TRBV2 and TRBJ2-3; D unclear. Germline-derived CDR1 and CDR2 are SNHLY and FYNNEI. This CDR3 is built from 14 residues. V was pared by 7 bases and J by 6 bases, with 17 bases between. The CDR3 DNA reads as TGTGCCAGCATTCCGGAGCCAGCAGCGGATACGCAGTATTTT. Translating gives CASIPEPAADTQYF.

This clone was observed a handful of times. The rearrangement joins TRBV29-1 to TRBJ1-1, with D maybe TRBD1 (6 bases). The CDR3 contains 13 residues. Per the germline V gene, CDR1 is SQVTM and CDR2 is ANQGSEA. Trimming removed 2 bases at V and 1 base at J, with 8 bases between. In DNA form, the CDR3 reads TGCAGCGTTGAACCCAGGGGGAACACTGAAGCTTTCTTT. It yields the protein CSVEPRGNTEAFF.

The rearrangement links TRBV4-3 to TRBJ2-1; TRBD2 agrees at 8 bases. In germline, CDR1 is LGHNA, CDR2 YSLEER. With V trimmed by 0 bases and J by 1 base, 5 bases remained unmatched. This CDR3 spans 17 amino acids. CDR3 nucleotide sequence: TGCGCCAGCAGCCAAGAGCAGGGACTAGTTTCCTACAATGAGCAGTTCTTC. It codes for CASSQEQGLVSYNEQFF.

This chain connects TRBV30 to TRBJ2-2, with D possibly TRBD2 on 6 matching bases. CDR1 is GTSNPN and CDR2 is SVGIG in the germline V gene (reference sequence). The CDR3 is 13 residues long. Trimming removed 4 bases from V and 6 bases from J, with 12 bases in between. The CDR3, as DNA: TGTGCCTGGACCACTAGCTCGGCCGGGGAGCTGTTTTTT. Amino acid sequence: CAWTTSSAGELFF.

The chain has TRBV7-9 and TRBJ2-5; D uncertain. This CDR3 is 12 amino acids long. V was shortened by 3 bases and J by 5 bases, with 7 bases between the two germline ends. Germline assignment: CDR1 SEHNR and CDR2 FQNEAQ (reference sequence). The DNA for the CDR3 is TGTGCCAGCAGCTTTGAGGATGAGACCCAGTACTTC. Its protein product is CASSFEDETQYF.

The genes are TRBV6-6 and TRBJ2-7; TRBD1 matches at 8 bases. Germline V CDR1 and CDR2: MNHNY, SVGAGI (reference sequence). The V gene end was trimmed by 7 bases and the J gene end by 5 bases; junction bases not matched to a gene: 4. The CDR3 has 12 residues. The DNA of the CDR3 is TGTGCCAGCACCCAGGGGGCTGACGAGCAGTACTTC. Amino acid sequence: CASTQGADEQYF.

The chain is built from TRBV30 and TRBJ1-2; perhaps TRBD1 as D (5 bases). Germline values: CDR1 GTSNPN, CDR2 SVGIG (reference sequence). The CDR3 has 12 residues. V was clipped by 3 bases and J by 6 bases, with 11 bases between them. Here the CDR3 reads CAWRGDADGYTF. The CDR3 DNA follows: TGTGCCTGGAGGGGGGATGCGGATGGCTACACCTTC.

This clone was seen more than once but under ten times. In DNA form, the CDR3 reads TGCGCCAGCACCCTCAGCGGTGGGAACACCGGGGAGCTGTTTTTT. Its protein product is CASTLSGGNTGELFF. The rearrangement joins TRBV4-1 to TRBJ2-2; tentative D call: TRBD2 (5 bases). In germline, CDR1 is MGHRA, CDR2 YSYEKL. Trimming shortened V by 7 bases and J by 1 base, and 13 bases separated the two germline ends. The CDR3 is made up of 15 amino acids.

This clone was seen a few times. This chain joins TRBV4-1 and TRBJ2-5; D gene ambiguous. CDR1 MGHRA and CDR2 YSYEKL come from the germline V gene. The CDR3 runs to 13 residues. The V gene lost 1 base and the J gene lost 4 bases, with 7 bases spanning the gap. The CDR3 sequence is CASSQGVGETQYF. CDR3 nucleotide sequence: TGCGCCAGCAGCCAAGGGGTGGGAGAGACCCAGTACTTC.

Only a few counts were recorded for this clone. Other nucleotide sequences in the sample specify the same CDR3. This chain links TRBV29-1 with TRBJ2-7; 8 nucleotides match TRBD1. Germline V gene data show CDR1 as SQVTM and CDR2 as ANQGSEA. V lost 7 bases to trimming and J lost 3 bases; unmatched junction nucleotides: 5. The length of the CDR3 is 12 residues. CDR3 DNA: TGCAGCGGCGGGACAGGATTCTACGAGCAGTACTTC. Its protein is CSGGTGFYEQYF.

This clone has only a few counts. The gene calls are TRBV29-1 and TRBJ2-5, with no clear D. The DNA end lines up better with TRBJ2-7; the J call may be wrong. The CDR3 totals 12 residues. Germline V CDR1 and CDR2: SQVTM, ANQGSEA. CDR3 coding DNA: TGCAGCGTTGAATACAGCCCCTACGAGCAGTACTTC. Translated: CSVEYSPYEQYF.

The rearrangement joins TRBV5-4 to TRBJ2-2, with D possibly matching TRBD1 (5 bases). Germline CDR1 and CDR2: SGHNT and YYREEE (reference sequence). V lost 6 bases and J lost 4, with 10 bases in between. This CDR3 spans 13 amino acids. CDR3 residues: CASTLDSTGELFF. The CDR3 DNA follows: TGTGCCAGCACCCTAGACAGCACCGGGGAGCTGTTTTTT.

V usage is TRBV4-1 and J usage is TRBJ2-5, with a weak D call TRBD2 (7 bases). V gave up 5 bases and J gave up 5 bases, with 18 bases separating them. The CDR3 is 15 residues long. Germline-derived CDR1 and CDR2 are MGHRA and YSYEKL. CDR3 residues: CASSDRRGGLETQYF. The CDR3 bases are TGCGCCAGCAGCGACAGGAGGGGGGGCTTGGAGACCCAGTACTTC.

J is TRBJ2-3 and V is TRBV5-6; the D call may be TRBD1 or TRBD2 (5 bases each). This CDR3 has 12 amino acids. V was pared by 3 bases and J by 5 bases, with 7 bases between. In germline, CDR1 is SGHDT, CDR2 YYEEEE. DNA of the CDR3: TGTGCCAGCAGCTGGGGGAGAGATACGCAGTATTTT. Translation: CASSWGRDTQYF.

This clone was detected a few times. The CDR3 spells CASSPPTAGNTIYF. CDR3 in DNA: TGTGCCAGCAGTCCACCGACAGCCGGGAACACCATATATTTT. J is TRBJ1-3 and V is TRBV28, with a weak D call TRBD1 (5 bases). Trimming left V 5 bases short and J 7 bases short, with 15 bases between. Germline values: CDR1 MDHEN, CDR2 SYDVKM. The length of the CDR3 is 14 residues. Drawing the rest from reference TRBV28 and TRBJ1-3, the complete variable domain is DVKVTQSSRYLVKRTGEKVFLECVQDMDHENMFWYRQDPGLGLRLIYFSYDVKMKEKGDIPEGYSVSREKKERFSLILESASTNQTSMYLCASSPPTAGNTIYFGEGSWLTVV.

This clone was recorded only once. V and J are TRBV30 and TRBJ1-1, with D perhaps matching TRBD1 (5 bases). The CDR3 extends over 15 amino acids. Between the trimmed V and J ends, which lost 3 bases and 5 bases, there was a span of 19 bases. Germline V gene sequence: CDR1 GTSNPN, CDR2 SVGIG (reference sequence). The CDR3 loop reads CAWSPPDNRGTEAFF. The CDR3 nucleotides read TGTGCCTGGAGCCCCCCTGACAACCGGGGGACTGAAGCTTTCTTT.

The chain joins TRBV7-2 to TRBJ2-1; 7 bases map to TRBD2. V was clipped by 3 bases and J by 7 bases; unmatched bases: 12. The CDR3 runs 16 residues. Germline loops: CDR1 SGHTA, CDR2 FQGNSA. In DNA form, the CDR3 reads TGTGCCAGCAGCTTTGTCCCAGCGGTGCGGGGGAATGAGCAGTTCTTC. The encoded protein is CASSFVPAVRGNEQFF. The variable domain in full, with the rest retrieved from reference TRBV7-2 and TRBJ2-1, is GAGVSQSPSNKVTEKGKDVELRCDPISGHTALYWYRQSLGQGLEFLIYFQGNSAPDKSGLPSDRFSAERTGGSVSTLTIQRTQQEDSAVYLCASSFVPAVRGNEQFFGPGTRLTVL.

The chain recombines TRBV2 with TRBJ2-1, with D uncertain. The germline V and J ends were trimmed by 0 bases and 9 bases, with 18 bases remaining between them. The CDR3 extends over 16 amino acids. In germline, CDR1 is SNHLY, CDR2 FYNNEI. The CDR3 spells CASSEARNAVYGEQFF. CDR3 sequence (DNA): TGTGCCAGCAGTGAAGCTCGGAATGCCGTCTACGGTGAGCAGTTCTTC.

V gene TRBV2 combines with J gene TRBJ2-7; possibly TRBD1 for D (5 bases). V was pared by 10 bases and J by 5 bases, with 9 bases between. CDR1 and CDR2 from the germline V gene are SNHLY and FYNNEI. The CDR3 is made up of 10 amino acids. CDR3 coding DNA: TGTGCCACCAGGGTAAACGAGCAGTACTTC. Translating gives CATRVNEQYF. The variable domain in full, with the rest retrieved from reference TRBV2 and TRBJ2-7, is EPEVTQTPSHQVTQMGQEVILRCVPISNHLYFYWYRQILGQKVEFLVSFYNNEISEKSEIFDDQFSVERPDGSNFTLKIRSTKLEDSAMYFCATRVNEQYFGPGTRLTVT.

The chain has TRBV4-1 and TRBJ2-7; D unclear. Germline V gene lookup returns CDR1 MGHRA and CDR2 YSYEKL. CDR3 length: 14 residues. Trimming took 1 base from V and 5 from J, leaving 12 bases between them. The CDR3 DNA is TGCGCCAGCAGCCAAGTAGGGATCTCTAACGAGCAGTACTTC. Translation gives CASSQVGISNEQYF.

The V gene is TRBV29-1, the J gene TRBJ2-7; D unclear. The CDR3 has 12 residues. Germline-derived CDR1 and CDR2 are SQVTM and ANQGSEA. V lost 1 base to trimming and J lost 0 bases, with 4 bases between them. CDR3 in amino acids: CSVEGSSYEQYF. The CDR3 nucleotides are TGCAGCGTTGAAGGAAGCTCCTACGAGCAGTACTTC.

This clone was seen more than once but under ten times. J is TRBJ2-7 and V is TRBV19; 8 nucleotides align to TRBD1. V dropped 3 bases and J dropped 6; count of bases not matched to a gene: 10. This CDR3 contains 15 residues. CDR1 LNHDA and CDR2 SQIVND come from the germline V gene (reference sequence). CDR3 in DNA: TGTGCCAGTAGTATTGCCGGGACAGGTTTCGGCGAGCAGTACTTC. Translating gives CASSIAGTGFGEQYF.

The chain has TRBV4-1 and TRBJ2-1; no clear D gene. CDR1 is MGHRA, CDR2 YSYEKL, per germline. V gave up 7 bases and J gave up 0 bases, with 16 bases separating them. CDR3 length equals 16 residues. The CDR3 DNA follows: TGCGCCAGCACCGAAAACCCCGAAAGCTCCTACAATGAGCAGTTCTTC. This encodes CASTENPESSYNEQFF.